The 10 T cell receptor beta chains in this list originate from one sample, sequenced in a study of blood T cell repertoires in COVID-19. The data were produced by immunoSEQ multiplex PCR, yet TCRdb's version contains in-frame clones alone and is incomplete. The sample lists roughly 350,000 clones, roughly 90% seen once, with less than 20% in the top ten. The sample consisted of PBMCs or T cells enriched from blood (not recorded which). These receptors originate from a woman younger than 45 who had recovered from COVID-19.

The gene calls are TRBV7-2 and TRBJ2-7, with 10 bases identical to TRBD2. The CDR3 is made up of 15 amino acids. The trim removed 5 bases at V and 3 bases at J, leaving 7 bases unmatched. Germline CDR1 and CDR2: SGHTA and FQGNSA. The CDR3 region is CASSRIAGGDYEQYF. The CDR3 region has the DNA TGTGCCAGCAGCCGGATAGCGGGGGGCGACTACGAGCAGTACTTC.

The chain carries TRBV6-5 and TRBJ1-2; 8 bases match TRBD1. Germline assignment: CDR1 MNHEY and CDR2 SVGAGI. V lost 6 bases to trimming and J lost 4 bases; unmatched junction nucleotides: 7. The CDR3 extends over 14 amino acids. CDR3 sequence (DNA): TGTGCCAGCAGGGGGACAGGTCGGAGCTATGGCTACACCTTC. Residues: CASRGTGRSYGYTF.

This sequence joins TRBV28 and TRBJ1-1, with 11 bases matching TRBD1. Trimming cost V 4 bases and J 12 bases; bases outside gene matches: 7. The germline CDR1 and CDR2 sequences are MDHEN and SYDVKM. The CDR3 sequence is 13 residues long. DNA for the CDR3: TGTGCCAGCAGTTCACTCGGACAGGGGGCGACTTTCTTT. It is translated as CASSSLGQGATFF.

This clone was picked up one time. V gene TRBV19 combines with J gene TRBJ1-1, with unresolved D. V was clipped by 5 bases and J by 1 base, with 8 bases between them. Germline lookup yields CDR1 LNHDA and CDR2 SQIVND (reference sequence). The CDR3 length is 13 residues. The chain's CDR3 is CASSFGSNTEAFF. DNA of the CDR3: TGTGCCAGTAGTTTCGGGTCGAACACTGAAGCTTTCTTT.

The genes are TRBV27 and TRBJ1-2; D is perhaps TRBD1 (5 bases). V gave up 6 bases and J gave up 4 bases, with 18 bases separating them. The germline gives CDR1 MNHEY, CDR2 SMNVEV (reference sequence). This CDR3 region has 15 residues. CDR3 in DNA: TGTGCCAGCAGCTCCGGGGGTGAGGGAAGCTATGGCTACACCTTC. Its translation is CASSSGGEGSYGYTF.

This clone has a handful of counts. The chain combines TRBV29-1 with TRBJ2-7; D is uncertain. CDR1 is SQVTM, CDR2 ANQGSEA, per germline. V lost 4 bases and J lost 5, with 12 bases in between. This CDR3 is 12 amino acids long. CDR3 in amino acids: CSVALVVHEQYF. The CDR3 coding sequence is TGCAGCGTTGCCCTCGTAGTTCACGAGCAGTACTTC.

V and J are TRBV6-5 and TRBJ2-7; perhaps TRBD1 as D (6 bases). Germline V CDR1 and CDR2: MNHEY, SVGAGI. V was trimmed by 7 bases and J by 0 bases, leaving 13 bases between them. This CDR3 spans 14 amino acids. The CDR3 loop is CASTRDTSSYEQYF. In DNA, the CDR3 is TGTGCCAGCACCAGGGACACCAGCTCCTACGAGCAGTACTTC.

The V and J genes are TRBV5-1 and TRBJ2-1; 9 bases fit TRBD1. The V and J ends lost 2 bases and 1 base, in that order; junction bases with no gene match: 1. Per germline, CDR1 SGHRS and CDR2 YFSETQ. The CDR3 consists of 15 residues. For the CDR3, the DNA is TGCGCCAGCAGCTTCGGACAGGGGTCCTACAATGAGCAGTTCTTC. This sequence encodes CASSFGQGSYNEQFF.

The chain links TRBV2 to TRBJ1-2; D not resolved. Germline V lookup: CDR1 SNHLY, CDR2 FYNNEI. The V end lost 7 bases, the J end lost 2 bases, and 11 bases lay between the germline ends. The CDR3 contains 13 residues. The CDR3 coding sequence is TGTGCCAGCATGGACGGGGAGAACTATGGCTACACCTTC. It yields the protein CASMDGENYGYTF.

The CDR3 coding sequence is TGTGCCAGCTCACCACCAAGTCAGGGAGGACGTGGAAACACCATATATTTT. It translates to CASSPPSQGGRGNTIYF. The V call is TRBV18, the J call TRBJ1-3, with D tentatively TRBD1 (5 bases). CDR1 and CDR2 (germline): KGHSH, LQKENI. The CDR3 runs 17 residues. Trimming removed 0 bases at V and 3 bases at J, with 15 bases between.